The rows below give T cell receptor beta chains drawn from one sample of a study of CD8+CD57+ T cells in acquired aplastic anemia. TCRdb independently ran MiXCR on the reads; one entry per CDR3 protein. The sample has around 200,000 distinct CDR3 sequences, around half seen once. The sequencing input was sorted CD4+, CD8+, or CD8+CD57+ T cells (not recorded which) from PBMCs. Receptor source: a human donor in good health, serving as a control. The CDR3 runs from the conserved cysteine through the conserved F or W. The D gene is left open where the match is weak. A row's size may be missing; if present it is once, few, many or a size class.

d_gene	j_gene	v_gene	abundance	CDR3aa
TRBD1	TRBJ2-1	TRBV7-9	-	CASSRDSFPLSYNEQFF
TRBD2	TRBJ2-5	TRBV28	many	CASSLGGGMETQYF
TRBD1	TRBJ2-2	TRBV10-2	-	CASSVGRGLGGGELFF
TRBD1	TRBJ1-6	TRBV19	-	CASSPTGGSSPLHF
-	TRBJ2-7	TRBV2	few	CTSSPNGGYEQYF
-	TRBJ2-7	TRBV7-6	-	CASSYEGYEQYF
-	TRBJ2-7	TRBV10-2	-	CAISETLKRAYEQYF
TRBD2	TRBJ2-5	TRBV6-4	-	CASSLSGTSGATLYF
-	TRBJ1-1	TRBV9	-	CASSVDLLNTEAFF
-	TRBJ1-5	TRBV19	-	CASSSNPGQHF
-	TRBJ2-1	TRBV7-3	once	CASSLTGAHNEQFF
-	TRBJ2-7	TRBV6-2/TRBV6-3	-	CASSQPLDSPYEQYF
-	TRBJ2-7	TRBV20-1	few	CSARDLDSSYEQYF
-	TRBJ2-7	TRBV20-1	once	CSARARGRYSYEQYF
-	TRBJ2-3	TRBV6-1	-	CASSLRDTDTQYF
TRBD1	TRBJ2-4	TRBV19	-	CASSIEGRGSKNIQYF
-	TRBJ2-7	TRBV19	-	CASGLMYGEQYF
-	TRBJ2-1	TRBV24-1	once	CATSEGGEARQFF
TRBD1	TRBJ2-1	TRBV10-3	-	CAINPTGGNNEQFF
-	-	TRBV20-1	once	CSAGRLGEETQYF
-	TRBJ1-1	TRBV29-1	-	CSVEEWRGTEAFF
-	TRBJ1-1	TRBV29-1	many	CSVKRQDNTEAFF
-	TRBJ1-6	TRBV20-1	-	CSAGIGQSNSPLHF
TRBD1	TRBJ2-1	TRBV24-1	many	CATSDFGTGDYNEQFF
-	TRBJ2-3	TRBV4-3	many	CASSQEPTTDTQYF
-	TRBJ2-1	TRBV27	-	CASSSRDHLNEQFF
-	TRBJ2-1	TRBV6-2/TRBV6-3	many	CASSYSGRGDEQFF
-	TRBJ2-1	TRBV2	-	CAGHRVGDEQFF
-	TRBJ1-2	TRBV5-1	once	CASSLGTPGTPYGYTF
-	TRBJ1-1	TRBV2	-	CASSFVAEAFF
-	TRBJ1-2	TRBV7-9	-	CASSPIGRGNYGYTF
-	TRBJ1-2	TRBV6-1	-	CASSKAPAAGGIGYTF
-	TRBJ2-5	TRBV5-8	-	CASSLTQYF
-	TRBJ1-5	TRBV19	-	CASSSGPQVRAQHF
TRBD1	TRBJ2-5	TRBV5-1	-	CASGQQETQYF
TRBD2	TRBJ2-5	TRBV20-1	many	CSARSSSGGARETQYF
-	TRBJ1-2	TRBV20-1	once	CSAMETGGYGYTF
-	TRBJ1-2	TRBV6-5	many	CASSTPGTGYTF
TRBD1	TRBJ1-2	TRBV29-1	-	CSVERQGAYYGYTF
-	TRBJ1-5	TRBV7-2	many	CASRLTINQPQHF
-	TRBJ1-2	TRBV28	few	CASIGSYGYTF
TRBD1	TRBJ1-2	TRBV20-1	many	CSASGQGYGYTF